The T cell receptor (beta chain) under discussion was sequenced for a study of shared clonotypes between healthy human individuals. Study at large: CD4 naive and memory got three plates each, CD8 naive two, CD8 memory one.

CDR1 and CDR2 (germline): SEHNR, FQNEAQ (reference sequence). The V and J ends lost 5 bases and 7 bases, in that order; junction bases with no gene match: 7. The CDR3 extends over 13 amino acids. Deep-level running was used for the assay. Each replicate PCR on the sorted subsets used about 220 ng DNA (approximately 33,000 T cell genomes). Generated by immunoSEQ multiplex PCR, the TCRdb table keeps only in-frame clones and is missing some. The sample records approximately 740,000 clones, about 92% being singletons. CD45RO-negative CD8 cells positively selected for CCR7 made up the naive population, which excluded terminally differentiated effector memory CD45RA+ cells. Donors were healthy HIV-negative adults without recent acute infections or vaccinations.

The TCR comes from a man between 25 and 39 years old in good health. This rearrangement joins TRBV7-9 to TRBJ1-2; 7 bases fit TRBD1. Material for sequencing was naive CD8+ T cells sorted from blood. The CDR3 loop is CASSGRQGAGYTF. As DNA, the CDR3 is TGTGCCAGCAGCGGAAGACAGGGTGCTGGCTACACCTTC. The full variable domain, rest sourced from reference TRBV7-9 and TRBJ1-2, is DTGVSQNPRHKITKRGQNVTFRCDPISEHNRLYWYRQTLGQGPEFLTYFQNEAQLEKSRLLSDRFSAERPKGSFSTLEIQRTEQGDSAMYLCASSGRQGAGYTFGSGTRLTVV.